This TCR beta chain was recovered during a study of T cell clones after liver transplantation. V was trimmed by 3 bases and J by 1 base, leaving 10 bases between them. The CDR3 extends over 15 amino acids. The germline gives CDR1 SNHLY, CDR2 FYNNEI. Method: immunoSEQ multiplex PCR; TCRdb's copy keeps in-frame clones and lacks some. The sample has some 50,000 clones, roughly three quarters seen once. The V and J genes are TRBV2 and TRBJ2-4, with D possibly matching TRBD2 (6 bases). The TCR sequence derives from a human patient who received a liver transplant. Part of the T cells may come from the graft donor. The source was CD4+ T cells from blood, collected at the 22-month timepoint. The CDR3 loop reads CASSDRGLAKNIQYF. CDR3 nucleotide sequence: TGTGCCAGCAGTGATCGGGGGTTGGCCAAAAACATTCAGTACTTC.